This passage covers 21 T cell receptor beta chains from one sample sequenced in a study of a mutant IDH1 vaccine in newly diagnosed glioma. Repertoires were generated with immunoSEQ multiplex PCR, while TCRdb's copy carries only in-frame clones and drops some. The data hold 70,000 or so clones, with 70% to 90% observed a single time. The antigens these receptors bind are not known. Time point specified: week 35, safety follow-up. Vaccinated patients received 300 ug of mutant IDH1 20-mer peptide per dose, with topical imiquimod. This specimen consisted of PBMCs, obtained from a glioma patient whose treatment included an IDH1 peptide vaccine. The receptors here all came from a man aged 30 to 39 with glioma.

This chain uses TRBV5-5 with TRBJ1-1, with D tentatively TRBD1 (5 bases). The germline V gene has CDR1 SGHKS and CDR2 YYEKEE (reference sequence). V was trimmed by 1 base and J by 0 bases, leaving 10 bases between them. The CDR3 contains 15 residues. CDR3 sequence: CASSLMWGMNTEAFF. In DNA, the CDR3 is TGTGCCAGCAGCTTGATGTGGGGCATGAACACTGAAGCTTTCTTT.

V is TRBV18 and J is TRBJ1-4; 9 nucleotides match TRBD1. Germline CDR1 is KGHSH and CDR2 is LQKENI. After removal of 3 bases from V and 7 bases from J, the junction contained 6 bases not matched to a gene. The CDR3 covers 15 residues. The CDR3 DNA reads as TGTGCCAGCTCACCCTCCGGGACAGGGAGTGAAAAACTGTTTTTT. Protein product: CASSPSGTGSEKLFF.

The V and J genes are TRBV19 and TRBJ1-2; perhaps TRBD1 as D (6 bases). Trimming took off 5 bases at V and 7 bases at J, with 14 bases between the two ends. CDR1 LNHDA and CDR2 SQIVND come from the germline V gene (reference sequence). The CDR3 covers 13 residues. The DNA for the CDR3 is TGTGCCAGTAGTGGACAGATACCCAGTGGCTACACCTTC. Its protein is CASSGQIPSGYTF.

Turning to this clone: At one of its ends the junction is not consistent with the germline gene, which may arise from a read error. The gene calls are TRBV29-1 and TRBJ2-2, with TRBD2 matching 14 bases. The V gene's germline CDR1 is SQVTM and CDR2 ANQGSEA. This CDR3 region has 15 residues. The CDR3 DNA sequence: TGCGGCGTGGGGACTAGCGGGGGAAACACCGGGGAGCTGTTTTTT. It codes for CGVGTSGGNTGELFF.

The gene calls are TRBV6-1 and TRBJ1-3; possibly TRBD1 for D (5 bases). This CDR3 is 13 amino acids long. The V and J ends lost 3 bases and 8 bases respectively, with 11 bases between them. The germline V gene encodes CDR1 MNHNS and CDR2 SASEGT. Here the CDR3 reads CASSERRVDTIYF. The DNA for the CDR3 is TGTGCCAGCAGTGAGCGCAGGGTAGACACCATATATTTT.

This chain connects TRBV2 to TRBJ2-7, with D perhaps matching TRBD1 or TRBD2 (5 bases each). Germline CDR1 is SNHLY and CDR2 is FYNNEI. With 9 bases removed from V and 1 base from J, the gap between germline ends came to 13 bases. The CDR3 has 13 residues. The CDR3 DNA sequence: TGTGCCAGTGGAGTGGGGGTGTCCTACGAGCAGTACTTC. It yields the protein CASGVGVSYEQYF.

This chain uses TRBV19 with TRBJ1-6; D is unresolved. CDR1 and CDR2 (germline): LNHDA, SQIVND (reference sequence). The CDR3 consists of 18 residues. V gave up 5 bases and J gave up 7 bases, with 24 bases separating them. The DNA of the CDR3 is TGTGCCAGTAGTCCTTCCCTCTTCGACCTCATGGCGAATTCACCCCTCCACTTT. Its translation is CASSPSLFDLMANSPLHF.

This sequence joins TRBV7-6 and TRBJ2-2; 7 nucleotides match TRBD1. CDR1 is SGHVS and CDR2 is FNYEAQ in the germline V gene. The CDR3 runs to 17 residues. Trimming removed 5 bases from V and 0 bases from J; junction bases left unmatched: 9. The CDR3 sequence is CASSLRRGYANTGELFF. The CDR3 nucleotides are TGTGCCAGCAGCCTCCGCAGGGGGTACGCGAACACCGGGGAGCTGTTTTTT.

The CDR3 DNA is TGTGCCTGGTGTGGGGCTGGCTACAATGAGCAGTTCTTC. As protein: CAWCGAGYNEQFF. The chain links TRBV30 to TRBJ2-1; maybe TRBD1 (5 bases). There are 13 residues in the CDR3. From germline, CDR1 is GTSNPN and CDR2 SVGIG (reference sequence). The ends were cut back, 5 bases at V and 3 bases at J, with 11 bases in the middle.

The V and J genes are TRBV6-5 and TRBJ1-3; D gene uncertain. V dropped 5 bases and J dropped 5 bases, with 16 bases sitting between them. The V gene's germline CDR1 is MNHEY and CDR2 SVGAGI. The CDR3 totals 15 residues. The CDR3 region is CASSPPSGIRNTIYF. As DNA, the CDR3 is TGTGCCAGCAGTCCACCCTCCGGGATTAGAAACACCATATATTTT.

V and J are TRBV2 and TRBJ2-1, with unresolved D. Germline V gene lookup returns CDR1 SNHLY and CDR2 FYNNEI. V lost 5 bases and J 0 bases, leaving 8 bases between the germline ends. The CDR3 sequence is 14 residues long. Here the CDR3 DNA reads TGTGCCAGCAGTAGTCTTAGCTCCTACAATGAGCAGTTCTTC. It translates to CASSSLSSYNEQFF. Full variable domain (outside the CDR3, taken from reference TRBV2 and TRBJ2-1): EPEVTQTPSHQVTQMGQEVILRCVPISNHLYFYWYRQILGQKVEFLVSFYNNEISEKSEIFDDQFSVERPDGSNFTLKIRSTKLEDSAMYFCASSSLSSYNEQFFGPGTRLTVL.

The chain is built from TRBV4-1 and TRBJ1-2; no clear D gene. V lost 0 bases and J 3 bases, leaving 8 bases between the germline ends. The CDR3 sequence is 14 residues long. CDR1 MGHRA and CDR2 YSYEKL come from the germline V gene. CDR3: CASSQDPGHYGYTF. The CDR3 DNA reads TGCGCCAGCAGCCAAGATCCAGGACACTATGGCTACACCTTC.

This clone was seen more than once but under ten times. CDR3 region: CSVLEVGLEAFF. CDR3 DNA sequence: TGCAGCGTTTTGGAGGTCGGCCTCGAAGCTTTCTTT. This chain connects TRBV29-1 to TRBJ1-1; D uncertain. Per the germline V gene, CDR1 is SQVTM and CDR2 is ANQGSEA. The CDR3 totals 12 residues. Trimming took 5 bases from V and 8 from J, leaving 15 bases between them.

This chain's CDR3 is CSVEVRDRSSYNEQFF. The CDR3 DNA follows: TGCAGCGTTGAAGTCCGGGACAGGAGCTCCTACAATGAGCAGTTCTTC. The rearrangement joins TRBV29-1 to TRBJ2-1; 8 bases are shared with TRBD1. Germline loops: CDR1 SQVTM, CDR2 ANQGSEA. The J segment lost 0 bases and the V segment lost 1 base, leaving 5 bases of the junction unmatched. The CDR3 has 16 amino acids.

This rearrangement joins TRBV9 to TRBJ1-5; no clear D gene. This CDR3 comprises 13 residues. CDR1 and CDR2 from the germline V gene are SGDLS and YYNGEE. Trimming stripped 3 bases from V and 5 bases from J, with 9 bases between. CDR3 bases: TGTGCCAGCAGCGCGAGACCCGATCAGCCCCAGCATTTT. Protein product: CASSARPDQPQHF.

The chain joins TRBV7-8 to TRBJ2-7; TRBD1 aligns across 12 bases. The CDR3 is 18 residues long. With V trimmed by 8 bases and J by 4 bases, 18 bases remained unmatched. The V gene's germline CDR1 is SGHVS and CDR2 FQNEAQ. The CDR3 here is CASPPGTGGYRDVYEQYF. CDR3 DNA: TGTGCCAGCCCCCCGGGGACAGGGGGCTACCGGGACGTTTACGAGCAGTACTTC.

This clone was detected once. V is TRBV18 and J is TRBJ2-3, with TRBD1 identical over 7 bases. The length of the CDR3 is 14 residues. V shed 6 bases and J 2 bases; nucleotides not matched to a gene: 5. Per the germline V gene, CDR1 is KGHSH and CDR2 is LQKENI. CDR3 nucleotides: TGTGCCAGCTCCCGGGACAGAGCCACAGATACGCAGTATTTT. Its protein is CASSRDRATDTQYF.

The V call is TRBV10-3, the J call TRBJ1-5, with TRBD1 as a possible D gene (5 bases). CDR3 length: 15 amino acids. In germline, CDR1 is ENHRY, CDR2 SYGVKD. Trimming shortened V by 10 bases and J by 6 bases, and 22 bases separated the two germline ends. The CDR3 region is CASKTSAQGSQPQHF. The CDR3 DNA is TGTGCCAGCAAAACCTCAGCGCAGGGAAGTCAGCCCCAGCATTTT.

The V call is TRBV20-1, the J call TRBJ1-1; no firm D call. The V gene's germline CDR1 is DFQATT and CDR2 SNEGSKA (reference sequence). The V gene lost 2 bases and the J gene lost 3 bases, with 4 bases spanning the gap. The CDR3 extends over 11 amino acids. For the CDR3, the DNA is TGCAGTGCTAGAAGGGACACTGAAGCTTTCTTT. Protein product: CSARRDTEAFF.

The chain uses TRBV7-2 and TRBJ2-7, with 8 bases identical to TRBD1. This CDR3 has 15 residues. CDR1 is SGHTA and CDR2 is FQGNSA in the germline V gene. The V segment lost 6 bases and the J segment 3 bases; nucleotides outside the gene matches: 10. CDR3 DNA: TGTGCCAGCAGTCGGGATGGGACAGGAGTCTACGAGCAGTACTTC. Residues: CASSRDGTGVYEQYF.

The V call is TRBV9, the J call TRBJ2-5, with D uncertain. This CDR3 is built from 15 residues. Germline V CDR1 and CDR2: SGDLS, YYNGEE. V was trimmed by 0 bases and J by 3 bases, leaving 12 bases between them. CDR3 loop: CASSVGGRNKETQYF. CDR3 in DNA: TGTGCCAGCAGCGTAGGCGGTAGAAATAAAGAGACCCAGTACTTC.